The rows below give T cell receptor beta chains drawn from one sample of a study of cytomegalovirus exposure and HLA in healthy donors. Sequenced by immunoSEQ multiplex PCR; TCRdb stores in-frame clones only, minus some. The sample holds about 98,000 clones; around 72% are singletons and the top ten take 10% to 11%. Sequences were obtained from PBMCs. All receptors come from a man younger than 30 in good health and CMV-seropositive. Each CDR3 is given with its conserved first and last residue. D genes are given only for firm matches. A clone size is listed for some rows: how often the clone was seen (once, few, many), or a class if it is expanded.

v_call: TRBV7-8; d_call: -; clone_size: -; j_call: TRBJ1-4; cdr3_nt: TGTGCCAGCAAGAGGGGGATTGGGGAAAAACTGTTTTTT; cdr3_aa: CASKRGIGEKLFF
v_call: TRBV5-1; d_call: TRBD1; clone_size: -; j_call: TRBJ2-7; cdr3_nt: TGCGCCAGCAGATTAAAATCTGGACAGGGGGGTTCCTACGAGCAGTACTTC; cdr3_aa: CASRLKSGQGGSYEQYF
v_call: TRBV7-2; d_call: TRBD1; clone_size: -; j_call: TRBJ2-3; cdr3_nt: TGTGCCAGCAGCTTAATGGGGACAGGGCAATTCACAGATACGCAGTATTTT; cdr3_aa: CASSLMGTGQFTDTQYF
v_call: TRBV7-8; d_call: -; clone_size: -; j_call: TRBJ2-7; cdr3_nt: TGTGCCAGCAGCCCCGACACTTCCTACGAGCAGTACTTC; cdr3_aa: CASSPDTSYEQYF
v_call: TRBV30; d_call: -; clone_size: few; j_call: TRBJ1-5; cdr3_nt: TGTGCCTGGAGTGTCCAGGGACTTCCTAGCAATCAGCCCCAGCATTTT; cdr3_aa: CAWSVQGLPSNQPQHF
v_call: TRBV4-2; d_call: -; clone_size: -; j_call: TRBJ1-2; cdr3_nt: TGTGCCAGCAGCCAGGGCAGGCTGCAATATGGCTACACCTTC; cdr3_aa: CASSQGRLQYGYTF
v_call: TRBV4-1; d_call: -; clone_size: -; j_call: TRBJ2-1; cdr3_nt: TGCGCCAGCAGCCAAAGTAGTGAGCAGTTCTTC; cdr3_aa: CASSQSSEQFF
v_call: TRBV2; d_call: -; clone_size: -; j_call: TRBJ2-2; cdr3_nt: TGTGCCAGCAGCAAATCCATGAACACCGGGGAGCTGTTTTTT; cdr3_aa: CASSKSMNTGELFF
v_call: TRBV5-1; d_call: TRBD2; clone_size: -; j_call: TRBJ2-3; cdr3_nt: TGCGCCAGCAGCCGATCTAGCGGGGGCCCCTCTTCTAGCACAGATACGCAGTATTTT; cdr3_aa: CASSRSSGGPSSSTDTQYF
v_call: TRBV30; d_call: -; clone_size: -; j_call: TRBJ2-7; cdr3_nt: TGTGCCTGGACCCTCCCTGGGGCCCAGGCCTCCTACGAGCAGTACTTC; cdr3_aa: CAWTLPGAQASYEQYF
v_call: TRBV28; d_call: TRBD1; clone_size: few; j_call: TRBJ2-1; cdr3_nt: TGTGCCAGCAAGAAGTTAAGGACAGGGGTGAAAAATGAGCAGTTCTTC; cdr3_aa: CASKKLRTGVKNEQFF
v_call: TRBV4-1; d_call: -; clone_size: -; j_call: TRBJ2-2; cdr3_nt: TGCGCCAGCAGCCAACCTTGGGAGAGCACCGGGGAGCTGTTTTTT; cdr3_aa: CASSQPWESTGELFF
v_call: TRBV7-9; d_call: -; clone_size: -; j_call: TRBJ2-7; cdr3_nt: TGTGCCAGCAGCCCGCAACAGGCGACCTTTTCCTACGAGCAGTACTTC; cdr3_aa: CASSPQQATFSYEQYF
v_call: TRBV6-1; d_call: TRBD2; clone_size: -; j_call: TRBJ2-1; cdr3_nt: TGTGCCGGACGGACTAGCGGGATTTACAATGAGCAGTTCTTC; cdr3_aa: CAGRTSGIYNEQFF
v_call: TRBV5-8; d_call: TRBD1; clone_size: many; j_call: TRBJ2-5; cdr3_nt: TGTGCCAGCCGGGACAGGGTCCAAGAGACCCAGTACTTC; cdr3_aa: CASRDRVQETQYF
v_call: TRBV2; d_call: TRBD2; clone_size: -; j_call: TRBJ2-1; cdr3_nt: TGTGCCAGCAGTGATTCTAGCGGGGATGAGCAGTTCTTC; cdr3_aa: CASSDSSGDEQFF
v_call: TRBV19; d_call: -; clone_size: -; j_call: TRBJ2-5; cdr3_nt: TGTGCCAGTAGTATGGCGGTCCTCCCGGAGACCCAGTACTTC; cdr3_aa: CASSMAVLPETQYF
v_call: TRBV14; d_call: -; clone_size: -; j_call: TRBJ2-2; cdr3_nt: TGTGCCAGCAGTTGGGAGGTCGGCACCGGGGAGCTGTTTTTT; cdr3_aa: CASSWEVGTGELFF
v_call: TRBV5-1; d_call: -; clone_size: -; j_call: TRBJ2-5; cdr3_nt: TGCGCCAGCAGCCCGGGGGCGGGGAGGGAAGAGACCCAGTACTTC; cdr3_aa: CASSPGAGREETQYF
v_call: TRBV2; d_call: -; clone_size: few; j_call: TRBJ2-5; cdr3_nt: TGTGCCAGCAGTGAACGAGAGACCCAGTACTTC; cdr3_aa: CASSERETQYF
v_call: TRBV4-1; d_call: TRBD1; clone_size: -; j_call: TRBJ2-1; cdr3_nt: TGCGCCAGCAGCCAACCCCGGGACAGGGGGGCAGAGCAGTTCTTC; cdr3_aa: CASSQPRDRGAEQFF
v_call: TRBV5-1; d_call: -; clone_size: once; j_call: TRBJ2-7; cdr3_nt: TGCGCCAGCAGCTTACAGGGAACCTACGAGCAGTACTTC; cdr3_aa: CASSLQGTYEQYF
v_call: TRBV19; d_call: TRBD1; clone_size: -; j_call: TRBJ2-7; cdr3_nt: TGTGCCAGTAGTATAACTGACAGGGATACCTACGAGCAGTACTTC; cdr3_aa: CASSITDRDTYEQYF
v_call: TRBV19; d_call: TRBD1; clone_size: -; j_call: TRBJ1-1; cdr3_nt: TGTGCCAGTACCCTGACAGGGCGCGAAGCTTTCTTT; cdr3_aa: CASTLTGREAFF
v_call: TRBV28; d_call: -; clone_size: once; j_call: TRBJ2-6; cdr3_nt: TGTGCCAGCTTACTTAGGGGATCTGGGGCCAACGTCCTGACTTTC; cdr3_aa: CASLLRGSGANVLTF
v_call: TRBV4-2; d_call: TRBD1; clone_size: -; j_call: TRBJ2-6; cdr3_nt: TGTGCCAGCAGCCAGACTGACAGGGCTGGGGCCAACGTCCTGACTTTC; cdr3_aa: CASSQTDRAGANVLTF
v_call: TRBV5-5; d_call: TRBD1; clone_size: -; j_call: TRBJ2-5; cdr3_nt: TGTGCCAGCAGCCCCGCTCGACAGGGCGCGGAGACCCAGTACTTC; cdr3_aa: CASSPARQGAETQYF
v_call: TRBV11-1; d_call: TRBD2; clone_size: -; j_call: TRBJ2-2; cdr3_nt: TGTGCCAGCAGCGAGGGACTAGCGTCCTCCGGGGAGCTGTTTTTT; cdr3_aa: CASSEGLASSGELFF
v_call: TRBV1; d_call: -; clone_size: medium-sized; j_call: TRBJ1-6; cdr3_nt: TGCACCAGCAGCCAAGAGGAGTCACCCCTCCACTTT; cdr3_aa: CTSSQEESPLHF
v_call: TRBV10-3; d_call: -; clone_size: once; j_call: TRBJ1-1; cdr3_nt: TGTGCCATCAGTGGGGGGACACTTAACACTGAAGCTTTCTTT; cdr3_aa: CAISGGTLNTEAFF
v_call: TRBV28; d_call: -; clone_size: -; j_call: TRBJ2-5; cdr3_nt: TGTGCCAGCAGTTTTCCACGGGTACAAGAGACCCAGTACTTC; cdr3_aa: CASSFPRVQETQYF
v_call: TRBV19; d_call: TRBD1; clone_size: -; j_call: TRBJ2-1; cdr3_nt: TGTGCCAGTAGACGACAGGGGCTGGCCTACAATGAGCAGTTCTTC; cdr3_aa: CASRRQGLAYNEQFF
v_call: TRBV6-5; d_call: -; clone_size: -; j_call: TRBJ2-5; cdr3_nt: TGTGCCAGCAGTTACGCAGGGGAGACCCAGTACTTC; cdr3_aa: CASSYAGETQYF
v_call: TRBV28; d_call: -; clone_size: -; j_call: TRBJ2-5; cdr3_nt: TGTGCCAGCAGTTTCAGAAGCGCGAAGAAAGAGACCCAGTACTTC; cdr3_aa: CASSFRSAKKETQYF
v_call: TRBV19; d_call: TRBD2; clone_size: -; j_call: TRBJ2-3; cdr3_nt: TGTGCCAGTAGTATAATAGCGGGGGCGACAGATACGCAGTATTTT; cdr3_aa: CASSIIAGATDTQYF
v_call: TRBV30; d_call: TRBD1; clone_size: -; j_call: TRBJ1-1; cdr3_nt: TGTGCCTCACAGGGGGACACTGAAGCTTTCTTT; cdr3_aa: CASQGDTEAFF
v_call: TRBV7-2; d_call: TRBD2; clone_size: -; j_call: TRBJ2-7; cdr3_nt: TGTGCCAGCAGCCGACTAGCGGGACCCTACGAGCAGTACTTC; cdr3_aa: CASSRLAGPYEQYF
v_call: TRBV25-1; d_call: -; clone_size: few; j_call: TRBJ1-2; cdr3_nt: TGTGCCAGCGCAGGGTTGGGAGGCTACACCTTC; cdr3_aa: CASAGLGGYTF
v_call: TRBV6-1; d_call: -; clone_size: -; j_call: TRBJ1-2; cdr3_nt: TGTGCCAGCAGTGAAGCAGGAGGGGTTATCTATGGCTACACCTTC; cdr3_aa: CASSEAGGVIYGYTF
v_call: TRBV6-5; d_call: -; clone_size: -; j_call: TRBJ1-1; cdr3_nt: TGTGCCAGCAAACCGACAGAAATGAACACTGAAGCTTTCTTT; cdr3_aa: CASKPTEMNTEAFF
v_call: TRBV6-1; d_call: TRBD1; clone_size: -; j_call: TRBJ2-3; cdr3_nt: TGTGCCAGCAGTGAAGAGCCGACAGGGGGCGGTTTAGATACGCAGTATTTT; cdr3_aa: CASSEEPTGGGLDTQYF
v_call: TRBV30; d_call: TRBD2; clone_size: -; j_call: TRBJ2-1; cdr3_nt: TGTGCCTGGAAGGAAGGACTAGCGGGGGGCCGAAGCTCCTACAATGAGCAGTTCTTC; cdr3_aa: CAWKEGLAGGRSSYNEQFF
v_call: TRBV27; d_call: -; clone_size: -; j_call: TRBJ2-7; cdr3_nt: TGTGCCAGCAGTTCCCCCCCCGGGGTAGAGCAGTACTTC; cdr3_aa: CASSSPPGVEQYF
v_call: TRBV6-1; d_call: -; clone_size: -; j_call: TRBJ2-6; cdr3_nt: TGTGCCAGCAGCTTCCGCTCTGGGGCCAACGTCCTGACTTTC; cdr3_aa: CASSFRSGANVLTF
v_call: TRBV7-6; d_call: TRBD1; clone_size: -; j_call: TRBJ2-1; cdr3_nt: TGTGCCAGCAGCTTTCGGACAGGTCGAGAATACAATGAGCAGTTCTTC; cdr3_aa: CASSFRTGREYNEQFF
v_call: TRBV4-1; d_call: TRBD2; clone_size: -; j_call: TRBJ2-7; cdr3_nt: TGCGCCAGCAGCCAAGGAACGAGGACTAGCTCCGAGCAGTACTTC; cdr3_aa: CASSQGTRTSSEQYF
v_call: TRBV7-8; d_call: -; clone_size: -; j_call: TRBJ2-3; cdr3_nt: TGTGCCAGCAGCTTAGACCGGGGGTTCACAGATACGCAGTATTTT; cdr3_aa: CASSLDRGFTDTQYF
v_call: TRBV10-3; d_call: TRBD1; clone_size: few; j_call: TRBJ1-1; cdr3_nt: TGTGCCATCGCTGGACAGGGTATGAACACTGAAGCTTTCTTT; cdr3_aa: CAIAGQGMNTEAFF
v_call: TRBV11-2; d_call: TRBD2; clone_size: -; j_call: TRBJ2-7; cdr3_nt: TGTGCCAGCAGCTTTAGCGGGGGCCCGTGGGAGCAGTACTTC; cdr3_aa: CASSFSGGPWEQYF
v_call: TRBV19; d_call: -; clone_size: -; j_call: TRBJ1-2; cdr3_nt: TGTGCCAGTAGCCCCGCAGGGATTGGATCTAACTATGGCTACACCTTC; cdr3_aa: CASSPAGIGSNYGYTF
v_call: TRBV27; d_call: -; clone_size: -; j_call: TRBJ1-6; cdr3_nt: TGTGCCAGCAGTCCGATCCAGGGCATAGGGTACAGTTCACCCCTCCACTTT; cdr3_aa: CASSPIQGIGYSSPLHF
v_call: TRBV9; d_call: TRBD1; clone_size: -; j_call: TRBJ2-3; cdr3_nt: TGTGCCAGCAGCGTCGGGACAGAAACTAGCACAGATACGCAGTATTTT; cdr3_aa: CASSVGTETSTDTQYF